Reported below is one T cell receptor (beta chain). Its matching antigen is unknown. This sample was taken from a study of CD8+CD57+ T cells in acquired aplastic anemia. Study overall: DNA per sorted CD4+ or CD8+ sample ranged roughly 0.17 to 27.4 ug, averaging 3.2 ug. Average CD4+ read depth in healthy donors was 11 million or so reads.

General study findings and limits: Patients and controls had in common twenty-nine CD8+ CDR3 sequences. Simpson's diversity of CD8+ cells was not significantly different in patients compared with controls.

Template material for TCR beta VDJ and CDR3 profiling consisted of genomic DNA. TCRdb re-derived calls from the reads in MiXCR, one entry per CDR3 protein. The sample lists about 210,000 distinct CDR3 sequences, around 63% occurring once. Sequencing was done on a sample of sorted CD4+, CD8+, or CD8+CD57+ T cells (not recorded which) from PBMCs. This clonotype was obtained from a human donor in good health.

This CDR3 is CASSAYQPTGEQYF. CDR3 nucleotides: TGTGCCAGCAGTGCGTACCAACCGACGGGGGAGCAGTACTTC. The V call is TRBV25-1, the J call TRBJ2-7, with D possibly matching TRBD2 (5 bases). From germline, CDR1 is MGHDK and CDR2 SYGVNS. This CDR3 is 14 amino acids long. V lost 4 bases and J 7 bases, leaving 17 bases between the germline ends.